A single sample is the source of the 2 T cell receptor beta chains below, sequenced in a study of OX40 agonist ivuxolimab in advanced cancers. Produced via immunoSEQ multiplex PCR; TCRdb's table is partial and in-frame only. The top ten hold less than 9.5% of the sample, which has 70,000 to 90,000 clones, 70% to 85% seen once. The source material was CD4+ or CD8+ T cells sorted from blood, sampled in a trial of the OX40 agonist ivuxolimab. Source of these receptors: an adult with an advanced solid tumor such as melanoma, head and neck, liver or kidney cancer.

The chain couples TRBV4-2 to TRBJ1-2; D is perhaps TRBD1 (5 bases). This CDR3 region has 16 residues. CDR1 and CDR2 (germline): LGHNA, YNFKEQ. V lost 2 bases and J 5 bases, leaving 18 bases between the germline ends. DNA of the CDR3: TGTGCCAGCAGCCAAACGTATAAGCCGGGACTGTATGGCTACACCTTC. Its protein product is CASSQTYKPGLYGYTF.

The chain is built from TRBV6-6 and TRBJ2-2; D may correspond to TRBD1 or TRBD2 (5 bases each). The V and J ends lost 4 bases and 0 bases respectively, with 12 bases between them. This CDR3 has 16 amino acids. Per germline, CDR1 MNHNY and CDR2 SVGAGI (reference sequence). The CDR3 protein is CASSSREGANTGELFF. The CDR3 DNA sequence: TGTGCCAGCAGTTCGAGGGAAGGGGCGAACACCGGGGAGCTGTTTTTT.